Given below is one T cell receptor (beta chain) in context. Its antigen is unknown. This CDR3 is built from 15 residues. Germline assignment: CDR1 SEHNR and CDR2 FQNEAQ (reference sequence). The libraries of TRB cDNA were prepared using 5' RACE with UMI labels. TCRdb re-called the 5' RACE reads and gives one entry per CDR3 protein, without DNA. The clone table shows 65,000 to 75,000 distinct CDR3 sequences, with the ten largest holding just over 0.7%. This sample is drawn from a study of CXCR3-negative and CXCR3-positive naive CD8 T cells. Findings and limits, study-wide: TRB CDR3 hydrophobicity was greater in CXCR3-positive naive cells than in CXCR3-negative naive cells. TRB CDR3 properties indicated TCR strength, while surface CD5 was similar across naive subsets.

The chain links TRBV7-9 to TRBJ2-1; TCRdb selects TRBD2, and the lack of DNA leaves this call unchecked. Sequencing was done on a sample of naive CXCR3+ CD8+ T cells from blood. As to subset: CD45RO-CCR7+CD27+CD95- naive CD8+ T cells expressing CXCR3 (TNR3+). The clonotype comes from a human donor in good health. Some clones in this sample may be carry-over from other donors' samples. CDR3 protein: CASSLLRGTSGEQFF.